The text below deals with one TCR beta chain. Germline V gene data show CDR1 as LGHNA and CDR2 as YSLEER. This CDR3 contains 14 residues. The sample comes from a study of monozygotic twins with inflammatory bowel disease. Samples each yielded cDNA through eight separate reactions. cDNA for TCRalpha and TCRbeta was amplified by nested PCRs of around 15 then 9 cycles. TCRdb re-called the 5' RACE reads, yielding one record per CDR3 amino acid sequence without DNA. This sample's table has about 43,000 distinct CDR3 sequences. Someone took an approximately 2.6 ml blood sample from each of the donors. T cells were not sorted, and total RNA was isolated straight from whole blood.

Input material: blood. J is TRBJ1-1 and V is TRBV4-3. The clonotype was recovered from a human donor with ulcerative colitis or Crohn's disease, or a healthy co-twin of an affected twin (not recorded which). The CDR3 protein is CASSQNHGNTEAFF.